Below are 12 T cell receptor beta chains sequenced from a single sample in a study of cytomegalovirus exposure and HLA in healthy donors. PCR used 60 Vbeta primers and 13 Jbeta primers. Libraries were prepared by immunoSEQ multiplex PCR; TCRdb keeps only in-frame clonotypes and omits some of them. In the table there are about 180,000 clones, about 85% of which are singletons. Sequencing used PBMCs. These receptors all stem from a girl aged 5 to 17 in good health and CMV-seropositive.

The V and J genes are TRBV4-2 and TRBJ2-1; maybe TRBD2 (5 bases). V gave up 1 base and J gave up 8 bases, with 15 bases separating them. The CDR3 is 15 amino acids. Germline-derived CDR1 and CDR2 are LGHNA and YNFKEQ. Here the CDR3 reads CASSQGLASRDEQFF. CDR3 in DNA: TGTGCCAGCAGCCAAGGGCTAGCAAGTCGCGATGAGCAGTTCTTC.

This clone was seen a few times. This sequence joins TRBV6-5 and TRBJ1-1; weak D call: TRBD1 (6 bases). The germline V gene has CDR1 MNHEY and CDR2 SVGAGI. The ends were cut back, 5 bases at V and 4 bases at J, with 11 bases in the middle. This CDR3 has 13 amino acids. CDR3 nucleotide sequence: TGTGCCAGCAGTCAGGGGTTGGCCACTGAAGCTTTCTTT. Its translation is CASSQGLATEAFF.

The CDR3: CASKRGLGGTQYF. In DNA form, the CDR3 reads TGTGCCAGCAAGAGAGGACTAGGTGGGACCCAGTACTTC. This chain connects TRBV27 to TRBJ2-5, with 7 bases that match TRBD2. The CDR3 contains 13 residues. CDR1 is MNHEY, CDR2 SMNVEV, per germline (reference sequence). V was clipped by 7 bases and J by 7 bases; unmatched bases: 9.

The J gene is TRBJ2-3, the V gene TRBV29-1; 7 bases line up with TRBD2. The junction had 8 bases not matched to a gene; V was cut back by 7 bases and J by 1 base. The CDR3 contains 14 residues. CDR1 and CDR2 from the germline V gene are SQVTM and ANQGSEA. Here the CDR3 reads CSAKAGTGTDTQYF. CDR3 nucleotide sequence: TGCAGCGCCAAAGCGGGAACCGGCACAGATACGCAGTATTTT.

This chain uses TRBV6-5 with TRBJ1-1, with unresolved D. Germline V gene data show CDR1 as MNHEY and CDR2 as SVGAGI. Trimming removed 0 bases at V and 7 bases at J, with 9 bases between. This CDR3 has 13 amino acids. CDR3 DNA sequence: TGTGCCAGCAGTTACTCGGGGAGCGTTGAAGCTTTCTTT. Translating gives CASSYSGSVEAFF.

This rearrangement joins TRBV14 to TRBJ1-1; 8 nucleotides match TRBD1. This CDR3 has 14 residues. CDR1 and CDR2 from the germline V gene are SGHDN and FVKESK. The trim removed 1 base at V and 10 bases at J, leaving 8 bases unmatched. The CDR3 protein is CASSQGQGARRAFF. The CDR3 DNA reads TGTGCCAGCAGCCAAGGTCAGGGGGCGAGGAGAGCTTTCTTT.

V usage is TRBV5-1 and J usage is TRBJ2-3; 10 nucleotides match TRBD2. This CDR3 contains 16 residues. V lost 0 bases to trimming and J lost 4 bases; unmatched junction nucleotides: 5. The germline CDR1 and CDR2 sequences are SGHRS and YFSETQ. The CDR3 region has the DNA TGCGCCAGCAGCTTGGATATAGCGGGAGGCTCAGATACGCAGTATTTT. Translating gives CASSLDIAGGSDTQYF. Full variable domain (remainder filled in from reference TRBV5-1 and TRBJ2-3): KAGVTQTPRYLIKTRGQQVTLSCSPISGHRSVSWYQQTPGQGLQFLFEYFSETQRNKGNFPGRFSGRQFSNSRSEMNVSTLELGDSALYLCASSLDIAGGSDTQYFGPGTRLTVL.

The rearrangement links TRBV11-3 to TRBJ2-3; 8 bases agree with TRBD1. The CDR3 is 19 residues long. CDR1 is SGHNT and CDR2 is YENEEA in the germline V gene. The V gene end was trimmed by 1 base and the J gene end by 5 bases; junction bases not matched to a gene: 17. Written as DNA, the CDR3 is TGTGCCAGCAGCTTAGGCCGCTGGACCGGGACAGGTCTAGAAGATACGCAGTATTTT. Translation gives CASSLGRWTGTGLEDTQYF.

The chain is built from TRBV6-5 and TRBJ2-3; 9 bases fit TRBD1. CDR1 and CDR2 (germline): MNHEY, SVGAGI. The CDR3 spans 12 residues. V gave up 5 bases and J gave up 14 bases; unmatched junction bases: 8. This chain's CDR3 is CASSRQGDRWYF. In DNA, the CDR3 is TGTGCCAGCAGTAGACAGGGGGATCGGTGGTATTTT.

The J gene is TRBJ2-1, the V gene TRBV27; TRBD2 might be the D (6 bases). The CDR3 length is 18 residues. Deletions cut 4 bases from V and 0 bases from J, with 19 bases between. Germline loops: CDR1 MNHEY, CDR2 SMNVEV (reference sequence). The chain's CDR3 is CASSSSGSSAPSYNEQFF. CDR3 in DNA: TGTGCCAGCAGTTCCTCAGGGTCTAGCGCGCCCTCCTACAATGAGCAGTTCTTC.

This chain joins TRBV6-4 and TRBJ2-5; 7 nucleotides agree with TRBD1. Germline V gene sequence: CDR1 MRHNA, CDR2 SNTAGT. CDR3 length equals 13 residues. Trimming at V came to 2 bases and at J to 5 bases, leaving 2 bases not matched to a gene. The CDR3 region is CASSDQQGETQYF. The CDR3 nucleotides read TGTGCCAGCAGTGACCAACAGGGGGAGACCCAGTACTTC.

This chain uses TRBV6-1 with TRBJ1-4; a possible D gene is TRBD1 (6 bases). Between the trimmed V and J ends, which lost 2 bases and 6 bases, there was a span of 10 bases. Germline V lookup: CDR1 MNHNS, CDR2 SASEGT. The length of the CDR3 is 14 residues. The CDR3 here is CASSERGRDEKLFF. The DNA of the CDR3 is TGTGCCAGCAGTGAAAGGGGGAGGGATGAAAAACTGTTTTTT.